A selection of T cell receptor beta chains follows, all from one sample in a study of post-analysis software for immune sequencing data. TCRdb fed the PCR reads into MiXCR, producing one record per CDR3 protein. Among approximately 570,000 distinct CDR3 sequences listed, around 40% were seen once. Sequenced material: blood. The receptors come from a girl between 5 and 17 years old with multiple sclerosis. CDR3s include the opening cysteine and the closing phenylalanine or tryptophan. Each record gives: J gene, clone size, D gene, V gene, CDR3 protein, CDR3 DNA. D genes are given only for firm matches. The size entry is marked missing in some rows and otherwise reads once, few, many or a size class.

j_call: TRBJ2-7; clone_size: -; d_call: -; v_call: TRBV20-1; cdr3_aa: CSAFTDSSYEQYF; cdr3_nt: TGCAGTGCTTTTACGGACAGCTCCTACGAGCAGTACTTC
j_call: TRBJ2-3; clone_size: -; d_call: -; v_call: TRBV12-3/TRBV12-4; cdr3_aa: CASSFLSWGTDTQYF; cdr3_nt: TGTGCCAGCAGTTTCCTGAGTTGGGGCACAGATACGCAGTATTTT
j_call: TRBJ1-1; clone_size: -; d_call: TRBD1; v_call: TRBV12-3/TRBV12-4; cdr3_aa: CASSKIQGDSEAFF; cdr3_nt: TGTGCCAGCAGTAAAATCCAGGGGGACTCTGAAGCTTTCTTT
j_call: TRBJ2-6; clone_size: -; d_call: -; v_call: TRBV20-1; cdr3_aa: CSARKGGSGGANVLTF; cdr3_nt: TGCAGTGCTAGGAAGGGTGGCTCGGGGGGGGCCAACGTCCTGACTTTC
j_call: TRBJ2-5; clone_size: -; d_call: -; v_call: TRBV10-2; cdr3_aa: CASSDSWTMRAQETQYF; cdr3_nt: TGCGCCAGCAGTGATAGCTGGACCATGAGGGCCCAAGAGACCCAGTACTTC
j_call: TRBJ2-5; clone_size: -; d_call: TRBD2; v_call: TRBV12-3/TRBV12-4; cdr3_aa: CASSPTGTSGRETQYF; cdr3_nt: TGTGCCAGCAGTCCGACCGGGACTAGCGGGAGGGAGACCCAGTACTTC
j_call: TRBJ2-3; clone_size: few; d_call: TRBD2; v_call: TRBV20-1; cdr3_aa: CSAGGASGFTDTQYF; cdr3_nt: TGCAGTGCTGGAGGAGCTAGCGGGTTCACAGATACGCAGTATTTT
j_call: TRBJ2-1; clone_size: few; d_call: TRBD2; v_call: TRBV7-9; cdr3_aa: CASSLATLAEDYNEQFF; cdr3_nt: TGTGCCAGCAGCTTAGCGACACTAGCGGAGGACTACAATGAGCAGTTCTTC
j_call: TRBJ2-7; clone_size: -; d_call: TRBD1; v_call: TRBV5-1; cdr3_aa: CASSTPRDSSYEQYF; cdr3_nt: TGCGCCAGCAGCACTCCCCGGGACAGTTCCTACGAGCAGTACTTC
j_call: TRBJ2-7; clone_size: -; d_call: -; v_call: TRBV6-5; cdr3_aa: CASSYGVHPDNEQYF; cdr3_nt: TGTGCCAGCAGTTACGGGGTCCATCCAGACAATGAGCAGTACTTC
j_call: TRBJ2-6; clone_size: -; d_call: TRBD1; v_call: TRBV7-9; cdr3_aa: CASSSRDRGRTGANVLTF; cdr3_nt: TGTGCCAGCAGCTCCCGGGACAGGGGTCGTACTGGGGCCAACGTCCTGACTTTC
j_call: TRBJ1-5; clone_size: -; d_call: -; v_call: TRBV15; cdr3_aa: CATSPRLQQGNQPQHF; cdr3_nt: TGTGCCACCAGCCCCAGATTACAGCAGGGAAATCAGCCCCAGCATTTT
j_call: TRBJ2-3; clone_size: -; d_call: -; v_call: TRBV20-1; cdr3_aa: CSAKGPVSTDTQYF; cdr3_nt: TGCAGTGCCAAGGGGCCAGTGTCCACAGATACGCAGTATTTT
j_call: TRBJ2-1; clone_size: -; d_call: -; v_call: TRBV12-1; cdr3_aa: CASSSGSGNGEQFF; cdr3_nt: TGTGCCAGCAGCTCCGGTAGCGGGAACGGTGAGCAGTTCTTC
j_call: TRBJ2-7; clone_size: once; d_call: -; v_call: TRBV7-2; cdr3_aa: CASSTGLSPYEQYF; cdr3_nt: TGTGCCAGCAGCACCGGACTATCCCCCTACGAGCAGTACTTC
j_call: TRBJ1-2; clone_size: few; d_call: -; v_call: TRBV12-3/TRBV12-4; cdr3_aa: CASSLAGRFYGYTF; cdr3_nt: TGTGCCAGCAGTTTAGCGGGACGGTTCTATGGCTACACCTTC
j_call: TRBJ2-7; clone_size: few; d_call: -; v_call: TRBV4-1; cdr3_aa: CASSQGGAVHYEQYF; cdr3_nt: TGCGCCAGCAGCCAAGGGGGCGCGGTCCACTACGAGCAGTACTTC
j_call: TRBJ2-7; clone_size: -; d_call: TRBD1; v_call: TRBV25-1; cdr3_aa: CASSESRTGGSEQYF; cdr3_nt: TGTGCCAGCAGTGAATCTCGGACAGGGGGCAGCGAGCAGTACTTC
j_call: TRBJ2-1; clone_size: few; d_call: -; v_call: TRBV5-1; cdr3_aa: CASSLRRGPVYNEQFF; cdr3_nt: TGCGCCAGCAGCTTGAGGAGAGGGCCGGTGTACAATGAGCAGTTCTTC
j_call: TRBJ2-3; clone_size: few; d_call: -; v_call: TRBV6-6; cdr3_aa: CAMAGADADTQYF; cdr3_nt: TGTGCCATGGCAGGGGCCGACGCAGATACGCAGTATTTT
j_call: TRBJ2-5; clone_size: -; d_call: -; v_call: TRBV7-9; cdr3_aa: CASSSGAGALEETQYF; cdr3_nt: TGTGCCAGCAGCTCCGGGGCGGGGGCCCTGGAGGAGACCCAGTACTTC
j_call: TRBJ2-1; clone_size: -; d_call: TRBD2; v_call: TRBV6-5; cdr3_aa: CASRRLAAGLNEQFF; cdr3_nt: TGTGCCAGCAGAAGACTAGCGGCTGGATTGAATGAGCAGTTCTTC
j_call: TRBJ2-2; clone_size: -; d_call: -; v_call: TRBV3-1; cdr3_aa: CASSPPGVTGELFF; cdr3_nt: TGTGCCAGCAGCCCCCCAGGTGTCACCGGGGAGCTGTTTTTT
j_call: TRBJ2-5; clone_size: few; d_call: -; v_call: TRBV12-3/TRBV12-4; cdr3_aa: CASRRRQETQYF; cdr3_nt: TGTGCCAGCAGGAGACGGCAAGAGACCCAGTACTTC
j_call: TRBJ1-1; clone_size: -; d_call: TRBD1; v_call: TRBV29-1; cdr3_aa: CSVTRTGGGNTEAFF; cdr3_nt: TGCAGCGTTACCCGGACAGGGGGCGGAAACACTGAAGCTTTCTTT
j_call: TRBJ2-3; clone_size: -; d_call: -; v_call: TRBV28; cdr3_aa: CASSLITSGEDTQYF; cdr3_nt: TGTGCCAGCAGTCTAATCACTTCAGGGGAGGATACGCAGTATTTT
j_call: TRBJ2-1; clone_size: -; d_call: TRBD2; v_call: TRBV5-1; cdr3_aa: CASSLVVRLAGTGNEQFF; cdr3_nt: TGCGCCAGCAGCTTGGTCGTACGACTAGCGGGGACCGGGAATGAGCAGTTCTTC
j_call: TRBJ1-2; clone_size: once; d_call: TRBD1; v_call: TRBV29-1; cdr3_aa: CSVQGQGAFGYTF; cdr3_nt: TGCAGCGTCCAGGGACAGGGGGCTTTTGGCTACACCTTC
j_call: TRBJ2-5; clone_size: few; d_call: TRBD2; v_call: TRBV20-1; cdr3_aa: CSARVPLAGRETQYF; cdr3_nt: TGCAGTGCTAGGGTCCCTCTAGCGGGACGGGAGACCCAGTACTTC
j_call: TRBJ1-1; clone_size: few; d_call: -; v_call: TRBV12-3/TRBV12-4; cdr3_aa: CASSSPTEAFF; cdr3_nt: TGTGCCAGCAGTTCACCCACTGAAGCTTTCTTT
j_call: TRBJ2-7; clone_size: -; d_call: -; v_call: TRBV9; cdr3_aa: CASSVAELNEQYF; cdr3_nt: TGTGCCAGCAGCGTAGCTGAACTAAACGAGCAGTACTTC
j_call: TRBJ2-1; clone_size: -; d_call: -; v_call: TRBV20-1; cdr3_aa: CSAWLNEQFF; cdr3_nt: TGCAGTGCTTGGCTAAATGAGCAGTTCTTC
j_call: TRBJ1-1; clone_size: -; d_call: TRBD1; v_call: TRBV10-3; cdr3_aa: CAISEGQGAEAFF; cdr3_nt: TGTGCCATCAGTGAAGGACAGGGCGCTGAAGCTTTCTTT
j_call: TRBJ1-2; clone_size: few; d_call: TRBD1; v_call: TRBV5-6; cdr3_aa: CASSRWDRATHGYTF; cdr3_nt: TGTGCCAGCAGCCGGTGGGACAGGGCGACCCATGGCTACACCTTC
j_call: TRBJ2-5; clone_size: -; d_call: -; v_call: TRBV2; cdr3_aa: CASSGAELETQYF; cdr3_nt: TGTGCCAGCAGCGGAGCAGAATTAGAGACCCAGTACTTC
j_call: TRBJ2-3; clone_size: -; d_call: -; v_call: TRBV12-3/TRBV12-4; cdr3_aa: CASSTRDTYTDTQYF; cdr3_nt: TGTGCCAGCAGTACCCGGGACACGTACACAGATACGCAGTATTTT
j_call: TRBJ2-4; clone_size: few; d_call: -; v_call: TRBV12-3/TRBV12-4; cdr3_aa: CASSLNGPGGGNIQYF; cdr3_nt: TGTGCCAGCAGTTTAAACGGACCCGGGGGTGGAAACATTCAGTACTTC
j_call: TRBJ2-6; clone_size: -; d_call: -; v_call: TRBV3-1; cdr3_aa: CASSQDPIVSGANVLTF; cdr3_nt: TGTGCCAGCAGCCAAGATCCAATCGTCTCTGGGGCCAACGTCCTGACTTTC
j_call: TRBJ2-1; clone_size: -; d_call: -; v_call: TRBV29-1; cdr3_aa: CSLADSNYNEQFF; cdr3_nt: TGCAGCCTTGCCGACAGCAACTACAATGAGCAGTTCTTC
j_call: TRBJ2-5; clone_size: -; d_call: -; v_call: TRBV20-1; cdr3_aa: CSALHLETQYF; cdr3_nt: TGCAGTGCTCTCCATTTAGAGACCCAGTACTTC
j_call: TRBJ1-4; clone_size: few; d_call: -; v_call: TRBV25-1; cdr3_aa: CASSQRLTANEKLFF; cdr3_nt: TGTGCCAGCTCTCAGAGGTTAACAGCTAATGAAAAACTGTTTTTT
j_call: TRBJ1-2; clone_size: -; d_call: -; v_call: TRBV29-1; cdr3_aa: CSVPEGFVGYTF; cdr3_nt: TGCAGCGTTCCTGAGGGCTTTGTGGGCTACACCTTC
j_call: TRBJ1-2; clone_size: few; d_call: -; v_call: TRBV12-3/TRBV12-4; cdr3_aa: CASSSRAPFGSGYTF; cdr3_nt: TGTGCCAGCAGTTCCCGGGCCCCCTTCGGGAGTGGCTACACCTTC
j_call: TRBJ2-1; clone_size: -; d_call: TRBD2; v_call: TRBV7-6; cdr3_aa: CTSSSGLAGGNEQFF; cdr3_nt: TGTACCAGCAGCTCGGGACTAGCGGGAGGAAATGAGCAGTTCTTC
j_call: TRBJ2-5; clone_size: -; d_call: TRBD2; v_call: TRBV12-3/TRBV12-4; cdr3_aa: CASSRRGAGGFGETQYF; cdr3_nt: TGTGCCAGCAGTCGCCGGGGAGCGGGGGGTTTTGGAGAGACCCAGTACTTC
j_call: TRBJ2-1; clone_size: few; d_call: TRBD2; v_call: TRBV7-2; cdr3_aa: CASRGGGGQDEQFF; cdr3_nt: TGTGCCAGCCGAGGAGGCGGGGGTCAGGATGAGCAGTTCTTC
j_call: TRBJ2-1; clone_size: -; d_call: TRBD1; v_call: TRBV7-9; cdr3_aa: CASSLGQGSHNAQFF; cdr3_nt: TGTGCCAGCAGCTTGGGACAGGGGTCCCACAATGCGCAGTTCTTC
j_call: TRBJ1-2; clone_size: -; d_call: -; v_call: TRBV12-3/TRBV12-4; cdr3_aa: CASSPKPTVMGAYGYTF; cdr3_nt: TGTGCCAGCAGCCCTAAGCCTACCGTAATGGGTGCCTATGGCTACACCTTC
j_call: TRBJ2-7; clone_size: few; d_call: TRBD2; v_call: TRBV7-9; cdr3_aa: CASTLMGAGGYEQYF; cdr3_nt: TGTGCCAGCACCCTGATGGGAGCGGGGGGCTACGAGCAGTACTTC
j_call: TRBJ2-1; clone_size: -; d_call: TRBD2; v_call: TRBV12-3/TRBV12-4; cdr3_aa: CASSMGGSYNEQFF; cdr3_nt: TGTGCCAGCAGTATGGGGGGGTCCTACAATGAGCAGTTCTTC
j_call: TRBJ2-7; clone_size: -; d_call: -; v_call: TRBV27; cdr3_aa: CASSSGHAVYEQYF; cdr3_nt: TGTGCCAGCAGTTCGGGACACGCGGTTTACGAGCAGTACTTC
j_call: TRBJ2-7; clone_size: -; d_call: -; v_call: TRBV5-1; cdr3_aa: CASSLEPVYEQYF; cdr3_nt: TGCGCCAGCAGCTTAGAACCTGTCTACGAGCAGTACTTC
j_call: TRBJ2-5; clone_size: many; d_call: -; v_call: TRBV7-9; cdr3_aa: CASSDPNTPYQETQYF; cdr3_nt: TGTGCCAGCAGCGATCCTAACACACCGTACCAAGAGACCCAGTACTTC
j_call: TRBJ1-5; clone_size: -; d_call: TRBD1; v_call: TRBV5-1; cdr3_aa: CASSTGTDNQPQHF; cdr3_nt: TGCGCCAGCTCAACCGGGACAGACAATCAGCCCCAGCATTTT
j_call: TRBJ1-1; clone_size: once; d_call: -; v_call: TRBV7-8; cdr3_aa: CASRSSGTTEAFF; cdr3_nt: TGTGCCAGCAGGTCGTCCGGGACCACTGAAGCTTTCTTT
j_call: TRBJ2-7; clone_size: -; d_call: -; v_call: TRBV10-3; cdr3_aa: CATEGRVPRNSSYDEQYF; cdr3_nt: TGTGCCACCGAGGGCCGGGTACCGCGAAACAGCTCCTACGATGAGCAGTACTTC
j_call: TRBJ2-5; clone_size: -; d_call: -; v_call: TRBV7-3; cdr3_aa: CASSQRGTKETQYF; cdr3_nt: TGTGCCAGCAGCCAACGAGGCACGAAAGAGACCCAGTACTTC
j_call: TRBJ1-5; clone_size: once; d_call: -; v_call: TRBV6-6; cdr3_aa: CASSFGQPNSNQPQHF; cdr3_nt: TGTGCCAGCAGTTTTGGACAGCCGAATAGCAATCAGCCCCAGCATTTT
j_call: TRBJ2-3; clone_size: few; d_call: -; v_call: TRBV7-9; cdr3_aa: CASRAGTDTQYF; cdr3_nt: TGTGCCTCCCGGGCAGGCACAGATACGCAGTATTTT